These 20 T cell receptor beta chains originate from one sample sequenced in a study of shared clonotypes between healthy human individuals. Only in-frame clones appear in the TCRdb table, and some are missing; sequencing was by immunoSEQ multiplex PCR. Altogether roughly 490,000 clones are present, 79% being singletons, with the ten largest covering less than 15%. Input material: PBMCs. These receptors were taken from a woman between 40 and 55 years old in good health. Some clones in this sample may be carry-over from other donors' samples.

V gene TRBV25-1 combines with J gene TRBJ1-6; D not resolved. This CDR3 spans 12 amino acids. Looked up from germline, CDR1 is MGHDK and CDR2 is SYGVNS. Between the trimmed V and J ends, which lost 5 bases and 10 bases, there was a span of 9 bases. CDR3 loop: CASSMYGSPLHF. CDR3 nucleotide sequence: TGTGCCAGCAGTATGTACGGCTCACCCCTCCACTTT.

This clone was seen more than once but under ten times. The chain uses TRBV19 and TRBJ1-2; tentatively, D is TRBD1 (5 bases). This CDR3 has 14 amino acids. Trimming pared 6 bases from V and 2 bases from J, leaving 13 bases between. Per germline, CDR1 LNHDA and CDR2 SQIVND (reference sequence). For the CDR3, the DNA is TGTGCCAGTAGCACACCGGGACTGAACTATGGCTACACCTTC. Translated, it gives CASSTPGLNYGYTF.

The chain joins TRBV30 to TRBJ1-2; D remains ambiguous. The CDR3 consists of 13 residues. The germline gives CDR1 GTSNPN, CDR2 SVGIG (reference sequence). V was shortened by 1 base and J by 10 bases, with 16 bases between the two germline ends. For the CDR3, the DNA is TGTGCCTGGAGTGCCTTGACTCATGGAGACTACACCTTC. It translates to CAWSALTHGDYTF. The full variable domain, completed using reference TRBV30 and TRBJ1-2, is SQTIHQWPATLVQPVGSPLSLECTVEGTSNPNLYWYRQAAGRGLQLLFYSVGIGQISSEVPQNLSASRPQDRQFILSSKKLLLSDSGFYLCAWSALTHGDYTFGSGTRLTVV.

The V and J genes are TRBV18 and TRBJ2-5, with TRBD2 matching 9 bases. The assigned J gene may be wrong: the sequence end matches TRBJ2-7 better. The CDR3 runs 15 residues. Germline V gene lookup returns CDR1 KGHSH and CDR2 LQKENI. CDR3 protein: CASSPIAGATYEQYF. The CDR3 DNA sequence: TGTGCCAGCTCACCAATAGCGGGGGCAACCTACGAGCAGTACTTC.

For this clone: This likely came from a read error, as a far larger clone is one base away. The V and J genes are TRBV30 and TRBJ1-1; D is uncertain. V was clipped by 4 bases and J by 0 bases, with 12 bases between them. The CDR3 consists of 14 residues. Germline CDR1 and CDR2: GTSNPN and SVGIG (reference sequence). The CDR3 DNA reads as TGTGCCTGGACGGATTTACAGCTGAACACTGAAGCTTTCTTT. Protein sequence: CAWTDLQLNTEAFF. Complete variable domain (other parts from reference TRBV30 and TRBJ1-1): SQTIHQWPATLVQPVGSPLSLECTVEGTSNPNLYWYRQAAGRGLQLLFYSVGIGQISSEVPQNLSASRPQDRQFILSSKKLLLSDSGFYLCAWTDLQLNTEAFFGQGTRLTVV.

The rearrangement joins TRBV7-8 to TRBJ2-7; D remains unclear. The germline CDR1 and CDR2 sequences are SGHVS and FQNEAQ. Trimming removed 4 bases from V and 3 bases from J, with 4 bases in between. CDR3 length: 11 amino acids. CDR3 loop: CASSSYYEQYF. The CDR3, as DNA: TGTGCCAGCAGCTCATACTACGAGCAGTACTTC.

This rearrangement joins TRBV7-6 to TRBJ1-2, with 9 positions matching TRBD1. Trimming cost V 4 bases and J 2 bases; bases outside gene matches: 5. Germline V gene data show CDR1 as SGHVS and CDR2 as FNYEAQ. The CDR3 sequence is 15 residues long. Here the CDR3 reads CASSSGQGLNYGYTF. As DNA, the CDR3 is TGTGCCAGCAGCTCGGGACAGGGTCTAAACTATGGCTACACCTTC.

The chain links TRBV29-1 to TRBJ2-1; 9 bases align to TRBD2. Germline V gene lookup returns CDR1 SQVTM and CDR2 ANQGSEA. With 6 bases clipped from V and 6 bases from J, the junction kept 12 bases outside the gene matches. The CDR3 sequence is 15 residues long. The CDR3 sequence: CSVGGRLAAFNEQFF. CDR3 DNA: TGCAGCGTCGGAGGCAGACTAGCGGCTTTCAATGAGCAGTTCTTC.

This clone appeared a single time. The V gene is TRBV11-2, the J gene TRBJ2-1, with a weak D call TRBD1 (6 bases). V lost 1 base and J 2 bases, leaving 15 bases between the germline ends. The CDR3 extends over 17 amino acids. The germline V gene encodes CDR1 SGHAT and CDR2 FQNNGV. CDR3 amino acids: CASSLVFHRTAYNEQFF. CDR3 in DNA: TGTGCCAGCAGCTTAGTATTTCATCGGACAGCCTACAATGAGCAGTTCTTC.

J is TRBJ2-3 and V is TRBV18; D is possibly TRBD2 (5 bases). The V and J ends lost 0 bases and 2 bases respectively, with 30 bases between them. The CDR3 spans 22 residues. Germline V gene sequence: CDR1 KGHSH, CDR2 LQKENI. The DNA of the CDR3 is TGTGCCAGCTCACCACCGTGGGCGGCTAGCAGGCGAACGATCCAACTCACAGATACGCAGTATTTT. It encodes CASSPPWAASRRTIQLTDTQYF.

J is TRBJ2-5 and V is TRBV5-4; D may be TRBD2 (5 bases). The V gene's germline CDR1 is SGHNT and CDR2 YYREEE (reference sequence). The V and J ends lost 0 bases and 11 bases respectively, with 17 bases between them. The CDR3 has 14 residues. The CDR3 DNA follows: TGTGCCAGCAGCTTGGGGCGCGGTTTCGGGGAGCAGTACTTC. Translating it yields CASSLGRGFGEQYF.

V is TRBV6-1 and J is TRBJ2-7; possibly TRBD2 for D (6 bases). CDR1 is MNHNS, CDR2 SASEGT, per germline. There are 14 residues in the CDR3. Trimming stripped 7 bases from V and 1 base from J, with 14 bases between. The CDR3 nucleotides read TGTGCCAGCAAGCTAGGGCTAGCGTCCTACGAGCAGTACTTC. Protein sequence: CASKLGLASYEQYF.

This clone was counted between two and nine times. The chain has TRBV5-1 and TRBJ2-2; TRBD2 is a possible D gene (5 bases). Germline CDR1 reads SGHRS; CDR2 reads YFSETQ. This CDR3 is built from 15 residues. Trimming took off 6 bases at V and 1 base at J, with 13 bases between the two ends. This chain's CDR3 is CASTPGGGNTGELFF. The CDR3 coding sequence is TGCGCCAGCACCCCCGGCGGAGGGAACACCGGGGAGCTGTTTTTT.

V gene TRBV28 combines with J gene TRBJ1-5; D is unresolved. Germline V gene lookup returns CDR1 MDHEN and CDR2 SYDVKM. With 3 bases removed from V and 1 base from J, the gap between germline ends came to 13 bases. CDR3 length: 16 amino acids. CDR3 residues: CASSFLGHKSNQPQHF. As DNA, the CDR3 is TGTGCCAGCAGTTTTTTGGGTCATAAGAGCAATCAGCCCCAGCATTTT.

As regards this clone: At one boundary the junction diverges from the germline segment, which might be a read error. The chain carries TRBV30 and TRBJ2-1; the match to TRBD2 covers 9 bases. Germline V gene sequence: CDR1 GTSNPN, CDR2 SVGIG (reference sequence). The CDR3 runs 15 residues. CDR3 in amino acids: CAWRKREVPYNEQFF. CDR3 sequence (DNA): TGTGCCTGGAGGAAGCGGGAGGTCCCGTACAACGAGCAGTTCTTC.

The chain couples TRBV28 to TRBJ2-1, with 8 bases fitting TRBD2. Germline V CDR1 and CDR2: MDHEN, SYDVKM. The length of the CDR3 is 15 residues. The J segment lost 8 bases and the V segment lost 3 bases, leaving 9 bases of the junction unmatched. CDR3 bases: TGTGCCAGCAGTTTTCTAAGCGGGAGTGGGGATGAGCAGTTCTTC. Translated, it gives CASSFLSGSGDEQFF.

The chain's CDR3 is CASSLYVSVAGDTGELFF. CDR3 DNA: TGTGCCAGCAGCTTATACGTTTCGGTAGCGGGAGACACCGGGGAGCTGTTTTTT. The chain employs TRBV11-2 and TRBJ2-2, with 9 bases fitting TRBD2. CDR1 and CDR2 from the germline V gene are SGHAT and FQNNGV. The CDR3 runs 18 residues. The junction had 10 bases not matched to a gene; V was cut back by 2 bases and J by 3 bases.

The rearrangement links TRBV28 to TRBJ2-7; unclear D gene. The CDR3 extends over 14 amino acids. The V and J ends lost 2 bases and 7 bases respectively, with 15 bases between them. CDR1 is MDHEN and CDR2 is SYDVKM in the germline V gene. Here the CDR3 DNA reads TGTGCCAGCAGTTTAGGGCCCTTCCAAGATGAGCAGTACTTC. Translating gives CASSLGPFQDEQYF. Filled out from reference TRBV28 and TRBJ2-7, the complete variable domain reads DVKVTQSSRYLVKRTGEKVFLECVQDMDHENMFWYRQDPGLGLRLIYFSYDVKMKEKGDIPEGYSVSREKKERFSLILESASTNQTSMYLCASSLGPFQDEQYFGPGTRLTVT.

The chain is built from TRBV25-1 and TRBJ1-1; 7 bases fit TRBD1. J was trimmed by 0 bases and V by 5 bases; bases with no gene match: 3. This CDR3 region has 14 residues. Germline lookup yields CDR1 MGHDK and CDR2 SYGVNS. The CDR3 coding sequence is TGTGCCAGCAGTTCACAGGGGATGAACACTGAAGCTTTCTTT. Its translation: CASSSQGMNTEAFF.

This chain uses TRBV28 with TRBJ2-7; D is perhaps TRBD1 or TRBD2 (6 bases each). Trimming took 8 bases from V and 13 from J, leaving 27 bases between them. The germline V gene encodes CDR1 MDHEN and CDR2 SYDVKM. The CDR3 extends over 14 amino acids. The CDR3 here is CASAPQSAGQQFYF. Here the CDR3 DNA reads TGTGCCAGCGCCCCCCAGTCGGCGGGACAACAATTTTACTTC.